The rows below give T cell receptor beta chains drawn from one sample of a study of PD-L1 blockade in urothelial cancer. TCRdb keeps only in-frame clones here, not all; method: immunoSEQ multiplex PCR. The sample shows roughly 87,000 clones, about 85% of them seen only once. The specimen comprised PBMCs, sampled around atezolizumab (anti-PD-L1) treatment. Every receptor here comes from a woman in her seventies with urothelial cancer. The CDR3 runs from the conserved cysteine through the conserved F or W. D genes are given only for firm matches. Rows may omit the clone size; those that give it use once, few, many or a size class.

V: TRBV7-6
size: NA
D: NA
J: TRBJ2-7
CDR3: CASSLSPGGLAGGPGYEQYF
DNA: TGTGCCAGCAGCTTAAGTCCGGGGGGCTTAGCCGGAGGTCCTGGCTACGAGCAGTACTTC

V: TRBV4-3
size: NA
D: TRBD2
J: TRBJ2-3
CDR3: CASSQDQGRLAGTSTDTQYF
DNA: TGCGCCAGCAGCCAAGATCAAGGCCGGCTAGCGGGTACTAGCACAGATACGCAGTATTTT

V: TRBV5-6
size: NA
D: TRBD1
J: TRBJ2-6
CDR3: CASSLGDRFPVLTF
DNA: TGTGCCAGCAGCTTGGGGGACAGGTTTCCCGTCCTGACTTTC

V: TRBV2
size: NA
D: TRBD1
J: TRBJ1-2
CDR3: CASNRDRTANYGYTF
DNA: TGTGCCAGCAATAGGGACAGGACAGCTAACTATGGCTACACCTTC

V: TRBV18
size: NA
D: TRBD2
J: TRBJ2-2
CDR3: CASSRRESAAGELFF
DNA: TGTGCCAGCTCACGGCGGGAGTCAGCGGCCGGGGAGCTGTTTTTT

V: TRBV5-1
size: once
D: NA
J: TRBJ2-3
CDR3: CASSLGPAGDTDTQYF
DNA: TGCGCCAGCAGCTTGGGTCCGGCCGGGGACACAGATACGCAGTATTTT

V: TRBV5-1
size: NA
D: TRBD1
J: TRBJ1-1
CDR3: CASKPATGMKTEAFF
DNA: TGCGCCAGCAAGCCCGCGACAGGGATGAAGACTGAAGCTTTCTTT

V: TRBV7-3
size: NA
D: TRBD2
J: TRBJ2-7
CDR3: CASSSQAGEAYEQYF
DNA: TGTGCCAGCAGCAGTCAAGCGGGAGAGGCCTACGAGCAGTACTTC

V: TRBV30
size: NA
D: NA
J: TRBJ1-3
CDR3: CAWSAGYGNTIYF
DNA: TGTGCCTGGAGCGCGGGGTACGGAAACACCATATATTTT

V: TRBV6-1
size: once
D: NA
J: TRBJ1-1
CDR3: CASSEATVVNTEAFF
DNA: TGTGCCAGCAGTGAAGCGACAGTTGTCAACACTGAAGCTTTCTTT

V: TRBV5-1
size: NA
D: NA
J: TRBJ1-2
CDR3: CASSFYGREPNYGYTF
DNA: TGCGCCAGCAGCTTTTACGGACGGGAACCTAACTATGGCTACACCTTC

V: TRBV6-1
size: NA
D: NA
J: TRBJ2-3
CDR3: CASRTQQGRTDTQYF
DNA: TGTGCCAGCAGAACCCAACAGGGTCGAACAGATACGCAGTATTTT